Included here is one T cell receptor (beta chain) sequence, with context. The antigen this receptor binds is unknown. Nothing much larger sits one base from this clone, and base qualities are not available. Graves' hyperthyroidism was defined as stable when no progression to ophthalmopathy occurred over 18 months of follow-up. The hyperthyroidism patients were between 18 and 65 years old and newly diagnosed, with a disease duration of less than 2 months. Any patient with an uncontrolled infection, another autoimmune disease, pregnancy or lactation was excluded. Diagnoses were based on clinical symptoms, serum thyroxine and TRAb, thyroid ultrasound and orbital computed tomography. Trizol reagent was used to extract total RNA, and RNA quality was then checked on an Agilent 2100 Bioanalyzer. These data are taken from a study of T cells in Graves' hyperthyroidism and ophthalmopathy (dated by TCRdb to the late 2010s). About the investigation overall: To identify TCR V-J signatures that set the groups apart, the researchers used a discovery cohort of 100 patients, made up of 43 with Graves' ophthalmopathy and about 60 with stable Graves' hyperthyroidism. An independent validation cohort of under 20 hyperthyroidism patients and approximately 15 patients who later progressed to ophthalmopathy tested prospective prediction of ophthalmopathy. In roughly six Graves' hyperthyroidism patients, the study also compared T-cell repertoires from thyroid tissue with T-cell repertoires from blood. Once sampling was done, hyperthyroidism patients were given methimazole at a starting dose of 30 mg daily, whereas ophthalmopathy patients were given high-dose intravenous methylprednisolone. For training and testing, the 100 or so patients in the discovery cohort were randomly divided in a 7:3 ratio. TCR Vbeta CDR3 sequencing of fewer than 150 peripheral blood samples (fewer than 45 ophthalmopathy, 75 or so hyperthyroidism and approximately 17 progressor patients) is reported in the paper.

General findings and caveats noted by the study authors: Blood samples also contained most of the expanded thyroid clonotypes (frequency above 0.001), which suggests that blood repertoires may reflect thyroid immune responses. In validation, the model predicted progression to ophthalmopathy a median of about 6 months before onset, with over 60% sensitivity and around 76% specificity. No statistical method was used to fix the sample size in advance, and group allocation was not hidden from the investigators. A 13 V-J signature model separated ophthalmopathy from stable hyperthyroidism, with just over 85% sensitivity and 81.08% specificity in cross-validation and 80%/75% in testing.

TCR beta CDR3 regions were amplified from RNA transcripts. The TCR CDR3 was subjected to a first round of RT-PCR using the HTBI primer set and the Qiagen OneStep RT-PCR kit. Libraries were constructed in a second round of multiplex PCR, after which size selection and purification were carried out. Libraries were sequenced paired-end with 100 bp reads on an Illumina HiSeq2000. Regarding the original processing steps: SOAPnuke was used to process the raw data, removing reads that contained adapters or uncalled bases, had a mean Phred below 15, or lacked an exact match to the constant primer or identifier. COPE v1.2.5 was used to merge the high-quality paired reads, and each unique nucleotide sequence was defined as a clonotype. Clonotypes were aligned to IMGT TRBV, TRBD and TRBJ reference segments using MiTCR v1.1. The analysis was restricted to V-J combinations with a frequency above 0.0001, which together covered 99.2% of the repertoires. A TCS score was defined as the ratio between F50 (clonal expansion) and ExV (chaos), using BLOSUM62-based TCRdist between CDR3 peptides within each V-J. Welch's t-statistics and random forest reduced fewer than 600 V-J features to about 12, which were used in a naive Bayes classifier (R e1071). The similarity between thyroid and blood repertoires was quantified using the Morisita-Horn index. TCRdb reran the public reads through fastp at Q25 and MiXCR, keeping productive beta chains. Rows are combined by CDR3 protein, so each entry shows the most common genes and DNA. TCRdb's processing, not the study's, gives the V and J calls here. This sample lists about 46,000 distinct CDR3 sequences; approximately 50% were detected once. Together, the top ten hold over 30% of the sample.

Input material: peripheral blood or thyroid tissue (not recorded which). The receptor's source is a woman aged 45 to 65 with Graves' hyperthyroidism.

For the CDR3, the sequence is CASSARSGNSNQPQHF. Here is the DNA: TGTGCCAGCAGCGCAAGGTCGGGAAATAGCAATCAGCCCCAGCATTTT. The sequence joins TRBV5-6 to TRBJ1-5, with the identity of the D gene unclear. CDR1 and CDR2, looked up from the germline V gene, are SGHDT and YYEEEE. Trimming at the junction amounts to 4 bases on V and 0 bases on J, and the germline ends lie 14 bases apart. The CDR3 spans 16 residues, from the cysteine through the phenylalanine. Only the CDR3 portion is preserved as DNA: 48 bases, with reading frame beginning at the first base.